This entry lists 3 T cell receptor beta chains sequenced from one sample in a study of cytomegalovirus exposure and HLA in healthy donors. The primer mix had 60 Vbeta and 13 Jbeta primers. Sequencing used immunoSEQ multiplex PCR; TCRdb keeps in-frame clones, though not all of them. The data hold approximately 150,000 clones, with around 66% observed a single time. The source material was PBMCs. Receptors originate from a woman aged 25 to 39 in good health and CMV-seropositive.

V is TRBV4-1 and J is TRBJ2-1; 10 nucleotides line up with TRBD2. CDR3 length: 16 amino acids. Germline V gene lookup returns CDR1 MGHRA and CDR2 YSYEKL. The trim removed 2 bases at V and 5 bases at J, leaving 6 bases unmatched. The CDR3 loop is CASSQPPSGGHNEQFF. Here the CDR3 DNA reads TGCGCCAGCAGCCAACCCCCTAGCGGGGGCCACAATGAGCAGTTCTTC.

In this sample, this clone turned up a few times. The CDR3 sequence is CASRPDSYGYTF. CDR3 coding DNA: TGTGCCAGCAGACCCGACAGCTATGGCTACACCTTC. This sequence joins TRBV6-5 and TRBJ1-2, with D possibly being TRBD1 (5 bases). With 6 bases removed from V and 4 bases from J, the gap between germline ends came to 9 bases. Germline V CDR1 and CDR2: MNHEY, SVGAGI. The CDR3 runs to 12 residues.

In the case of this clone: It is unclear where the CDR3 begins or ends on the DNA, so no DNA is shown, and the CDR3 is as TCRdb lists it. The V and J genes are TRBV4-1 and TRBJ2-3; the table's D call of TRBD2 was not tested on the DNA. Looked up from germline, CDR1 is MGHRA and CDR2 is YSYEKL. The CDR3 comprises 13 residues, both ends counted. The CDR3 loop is CASSQVGGGNRDF.